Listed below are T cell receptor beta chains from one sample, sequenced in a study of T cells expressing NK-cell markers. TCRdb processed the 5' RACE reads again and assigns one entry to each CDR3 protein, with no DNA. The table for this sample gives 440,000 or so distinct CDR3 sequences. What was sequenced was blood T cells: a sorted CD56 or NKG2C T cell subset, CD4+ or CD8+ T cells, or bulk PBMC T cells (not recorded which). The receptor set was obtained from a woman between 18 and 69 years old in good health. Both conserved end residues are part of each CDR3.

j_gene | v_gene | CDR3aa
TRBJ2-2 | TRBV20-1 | CSARAPGAGTGELFF
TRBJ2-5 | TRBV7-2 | CASSLPPTGYETQYF
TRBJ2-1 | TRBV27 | CASSLGGTDEQFF
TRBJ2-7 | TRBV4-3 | CASSQDLNGAREQYF
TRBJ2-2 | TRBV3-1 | CASSQAQENKGGELFF
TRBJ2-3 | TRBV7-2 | CASSLARPPLVRQYF
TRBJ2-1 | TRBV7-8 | CASSPSSGRPPNEQFF
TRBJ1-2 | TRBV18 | CASSPTQGADYGYTF
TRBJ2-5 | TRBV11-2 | CASSSLWTSGGQETQYF
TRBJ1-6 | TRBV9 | CASSVDSLGGNSPLHF
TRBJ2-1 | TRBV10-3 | CAIRAGDEQFF
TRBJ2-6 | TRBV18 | CASSPGFQVRGVLTF
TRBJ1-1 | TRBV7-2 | CASSFLGVNTEAFF
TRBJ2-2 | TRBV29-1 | CSVYLNTGELFF
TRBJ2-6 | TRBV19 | CASSIARDFSGANVLTF
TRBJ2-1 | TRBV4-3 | CASSQVLAGGPILKNEQFF
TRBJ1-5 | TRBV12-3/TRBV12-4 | CASSSLGPQHF
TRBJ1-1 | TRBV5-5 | CASSIRGAGTEAFF
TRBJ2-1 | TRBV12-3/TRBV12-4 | CASSFGESPLNEQFF
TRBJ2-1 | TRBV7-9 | CAPGAAGEQFF
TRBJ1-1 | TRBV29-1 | CSGRSGALAFF
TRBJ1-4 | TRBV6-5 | CASSSGPEGEKLFF
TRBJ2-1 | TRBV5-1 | CASSRDSGSVDEQFF
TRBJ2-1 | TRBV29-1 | CSVPTSGGANEQFF
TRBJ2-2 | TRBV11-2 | CASSFGRMASGPGELFF
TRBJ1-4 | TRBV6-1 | CASTTNVANEKLFF
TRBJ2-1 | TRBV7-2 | CASTLRGSSAGYNEQFF
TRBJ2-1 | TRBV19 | CASRGPLAGISYNEQFF
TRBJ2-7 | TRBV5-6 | CASSRDRWTPYEQYF
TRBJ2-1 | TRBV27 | CASSHGTKEFF
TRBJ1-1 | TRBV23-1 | CASSQGTDKNTEAFF
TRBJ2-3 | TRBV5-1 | CASGWTNSDTQYF
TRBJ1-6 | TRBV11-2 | CASSSTHRDSPLHF
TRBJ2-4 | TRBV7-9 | CASSPIGVAKNIQYF
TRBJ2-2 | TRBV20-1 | CSARGGLAGELFF
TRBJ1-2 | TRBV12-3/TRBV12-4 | CASSFGGGTYDYTF
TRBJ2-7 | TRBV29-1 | CSAEQGAHEQYF
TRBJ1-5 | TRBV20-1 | CSALDPQSYNQPQHF
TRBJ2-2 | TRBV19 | CASSIQRGGELFF
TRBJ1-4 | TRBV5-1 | CASSIQGGTNEKLFF
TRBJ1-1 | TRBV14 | CASRRGNVNTEAFF
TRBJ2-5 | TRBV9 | CASSVGYGTSGQETQYF
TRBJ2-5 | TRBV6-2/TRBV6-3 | CASTPGRGLQETQYF
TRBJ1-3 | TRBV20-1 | CSATPGSGNTIYF
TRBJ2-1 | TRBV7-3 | CASSAGVNEQFF
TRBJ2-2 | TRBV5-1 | CASSFTESGELFF
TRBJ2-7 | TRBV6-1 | CASSRLTNPYEQYF
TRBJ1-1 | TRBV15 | CATSRLGGYTEAFF
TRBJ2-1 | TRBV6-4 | CASSLDGYSYNEQFF
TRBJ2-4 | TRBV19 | CASRQGDIQYF
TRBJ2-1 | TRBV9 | CASSVSGVSSYNEQFF
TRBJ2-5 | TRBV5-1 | CARIGAGKETQYF
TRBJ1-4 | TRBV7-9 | CASSPVGQGREKLFF
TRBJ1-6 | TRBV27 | CASSPSTGTPYNSPLHF
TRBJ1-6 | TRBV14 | CASSQDSRGTPLHF
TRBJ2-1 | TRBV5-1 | CASSLGSSSGVNEQFF
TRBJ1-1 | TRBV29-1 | CSVGTGGEAFF
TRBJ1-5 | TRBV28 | CASSPTSWGQPQHF
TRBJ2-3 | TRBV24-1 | CATSGSSTDTQYF